The rows below give T cell receptor beta chains drawn from one sample of a study of blood T cell repertoires in COVID-19. Clones were sequenced by immunoSEQ multiplex PCR, and TCRdb holds only the in-frame ones, with some missing. The sample consists of about 140,000 clones, 70% to 90% of them appearing once. Input material: peripheral blood. The receptors stem from a woman older than 75 with acute or convalescent COVID-19. The CDR3 runs from the conserved cysteine through the conserved F or W. The D gene is left open where the match is weak. Where a row states a size, it is once, few, many or the class of an expanded clone; other rows omit it.

>NA|TRBJ2-1|TRBD2|TRBV7-3
TGTGCCAGCAGCCTGCTAGCGGGGGGGCGCAATGAGCAGTTCTTC
CASSLLAGGRNEQFF
>NA|TRBJ1-3|NA|TRBV7-8
TGTGCCAGCAGCTTAGGACAGGCCCACTCTGGAAACACCATATATTTT
CASSLGQAHSGNTIYF
>NA|TRBJ1-3|NA|TRBV5-1
TGCGCCAGCAGCTTGGCTGCTAGCTCTGGAAACACCATATATTTT
CASSLAASSGNTIYF
>NA|TRBJ1-2|NA|TRBV24-1
TGTGCCACCAGTGGGACAGAGAAAAACTATGGCTACACCTTC
CATSGTEKNYGYTF
>NA|TRBJ1-5|NA|TRBV10-3
TGTGCCATCAGTGAGTCGACTCACAGGCTTAGCAATCAGCCCCAGCATTTT
CAISESTHRLSNQPQHF
>NA|TRBJ1-3|NA|TRBV7-9
TGTGCCAGCACCACGGCCCCGGGGGGGGCCTCTGGAAACACCATATATTTT
CASTTAPGGASGNTIYF
>NA|TRBJ2-1|TRBD2|TRBV10-3
TGTGCCATCAGTGACGTCCTAGCGGGTAATGAGCAGTTCTTC
CAISDVLAGNEQFF
>once|TRBJ2-3|TRBD2|TRBV28
TGTGCCAGCAGTCCCTTGGGCGGGGGGCCGTTCTCAGATACGCAGTATTTT
CASSPLGGGPFSDTQYF
>NA|TRBJ2-1|TRBD2|TRBV6-5
TGTGCCAGCAGGACTAGCGGGGGCCGAGGCAATGAGCAGTTCTTC
CASRTSGGRGNEQFF
>once|TRBJ2-3|TRBD2|TRBV5-1
TGCGCCAGCACTCGGGGGGGTGTCACAGATACGCAGTATTTT
CASTRGGVTDTQYF
>NA|TRBJ1-2|TRBD1|TRBV5-5
TGTGCCAGCAGCTCACCGGGACAGGGTAACTATGGCTACACCTTC
CASSSPGQGNYGYTF
>NA|TRBJ2-5|TRBD2|TRBV9
TGTGCCAGCAGCGAGCGGACTAGCGGGGGTGCAGAGACCCAGTACTTC
CASSERTSGGAETQYF
>NA|TRBJ1-1|NA|TRBV6-5
TGTGCCAGCAACTTTGACAGAAACACTGAAGCTTTCTTT
CASNFDRNTEAFF
>NA|TRBJ2-3|TRBD2|TRBV11-3
TGTGCCAGCAGCTTGAGCGGGGGGGCAGTAGATACGCAGTATTTT
CASSLSGGAVDTQYF
>once|TRBJ1-6|TRBD1|TRBV30
TGTGCCTGGAGTGTAGGACAGGGGGGATCACCCCTCCACTTT
CAWSVGQGGSPLHF
>once|TRBJ1-1|TRBD1|TRBV10-3
TGTGCCTCGGAAGACAGGGGGCTTACTGAAGCTTTCTTT
CASEDRGLTEAFF
>NA|TRBJ2-2|TRBD2|TRBV4-2
TGTGCCAGCAGCCAAGATACGGGGGGGGACCCCACCGGGGAGCTGTTTTTT
CASSQDTGGDPTGELFF
>NA|TRBJ2-7|NA|TRBV6-6
TGTGCCAGCAGTGCGTCCGGCTCCTACGAGCAGTACTTC
CASSASGSYEQYF
>NA|TRBJ2-3|TRBD1|TRBV29-1
TGCAGCGTTGAAAGACAGGGGAGAACAGATACGCAGTATTTT
CSVERQGRTDTQYF
>NA|TRBJ1-5|TRBD1|TRBV5-8
TGTGCCAGCAGCCCACGGGACAGGGGATTCGCTCAGCCCCAGCATTTT
CASSPRDRGFAQPQHF
>NA|TRBJ1-1|NA|TRBV5-1
TGCGCCAGCAGCACAAACGGACAGCTGAACACTGAAGCTTTCTTT
CASSTNGQLNTEAFF
>few|TRBJ1-6|NA|TRBV18
TGTGCCAGCTCACCACCGGTGGGGGGTGGGGTTTCACCCCTCCACTTT
CASSPPVGGGVSPLHF
>NA|TRBJ1-1|TRBD1|TRBV27
TGTGCCAGCAGAACGGGACAGAGGGACACTGAAGCTTTCTTT
CASRTGQRDTEAFF
>few|TRBJ2-5|TRBD2|TRBV3-1/TRBV3-2
TGTGCCAGCAGCCAAGACGCCCGCGGGTCTAGCGGGGGGAAAGAGACCCAGTACTTC
CASSQDARGSSGGKETQYF
>NA|TRBJ1-5|NA|TRBV3-1/TRBV3-2
TGTGCCAGCAGCCAAGATAAGGTAGGGGATCAGCCCCAGCATTTT
CASSQDKVGDQPQHF
>NA|TRBJ2-3|NA|TRBV11-3
TGTGCCAGCAGCTTAGAGTCCGGACAGACAGATACGCAGTATTTT
CASSLESGQTDTQYF
>NA|TRBJ2-6|NA|TRBV9
TGTGCCAGCAGCGTAGCCTTGGGCGCCTCCTCTGGGGCCAACGTCCTGACTTTC
CASSVALGASSGANVLTF
>once|TRBJ1-4|TRBD1|TRBV5-1
TGCGCCAGCAGCTATGACAGGGGGAGGGAAAAACTGTTTTTT
CASSYDRGREKLFF
>NA|TRBJ1-4|NA|TRBV4-2
TGTGCCAGCAGCCAAGATAAGCGTACTAATGAAAAACTGTTTTTT
CASSQDKRTNEKLFF
>NA|TRBJ2-1|TRBD1|TRBV5-6
TGTGCCAGCAGCTTGGGTCCGGGACAGGCCTACAATGAGCAGTTCTTC
CASSLGPGQAYNEQFF
>NA|TRBJ2-5|NA|TRBV5-4
TGTGCCAGCAGCTTGGATCCGGGCGGGGAGACCCAGTACTTC
CASSLDPGGETQYF
>NA|TRBJ2-3|TRBD2|TRBV2
TGTGCCAGCAGATGGACTAGCGGGGCCACAGATACGCAGTATTTT
CASRWTSGATDTQYF
>NA|TRBJ2-5|NA|TRBV18
TGTGCCAGCTCGGCCACGGGAGAGACCCAGTACTTC
CASSATGETQYF
>NA|TRBJ1-2|TRBD1|TRBV5-1
TGCGCCAGCAGCGTCCGGACAGGTTATGGCTACACCTTC
CASSVRTGYGYTF
>NA|TRBJ2-1|TRBD2|TRBV30
TGTGCCTGGAGTTCCCCAAACCGCCTTAGACTAGCGGGGGGCAATGAGCAGTTCTTC
CAWSSPNRLRLAGGNEQFF
>NA|TRBJ1-4|NA|TRBV12-3/TRBV12-4
TGTGCCAGCAGTTTAGCCTCTCGGGAAAAACTGTTTTTT
CASSLASREKLFF
>NA|TRBJ1-4|NA|TRBV6-1
TGTGCCAGCAGTGAAGCGAATCAGGGTCAAAAACTGTTTTTT
CASSEANQGQKLFF
>few|TRBJ1-1|NA|TRBV7-2
TGTGCCAGCAGGGATGGGGGGTACACTGAAGCTTTCTTT
CASRDGGYTEAFF
>once|TRBJ2-1|TRBD2|TRBV5-4
TGTGCCAGCAGCATAACCCAACTAGCGGGGAAAGTCAATGAGCAGTTCTTC
CASSITQLAGKVNEQFF
>NA|TRBJ2-3|TRBD2|TRBV19
TGTGCCAGTCGACTAGCGGGGGGAATTTCAGATACGCAGTATTTT
CASRLAGGISDTQYF